This section outlines one T cell receptor (beta chain) sequence together with its context. The data stem from a study of CDR3 diversity in severe acne. Each CDR3 protein is one row after TCRdb ran MiXCR on the PCR reads. The table records about 84,000 distinct CDR3 sequences, 45% to 65% of them present only once. The CDR3 runs 12 residues. The V end lost 1 base, the J end lost 5 bases, and 8 bases lay between the germline ends. Per germline, CDR1 DFQATT and CDR2 SNEGSKA (reference sequence). The sequence was collected from a male donor in good health, without acne. Sequencing was performed on blood. The chain links TRBV20-1 to TRBJ2-5; D unresolved. CDR3 bases: TGCAGTGCTAGAGGGGTCTACGAGACCCAGTACTTC. Translation: CSARGVYETQYF.